This record looks at one T cell receptor (beta chain) sequence and its context. This clone was recorded only once. Which antigen it targets is not known. Base-call qualities are not available, and no considerably larger clone is one nucleotide away. Sequences SGDLS (CDR1) and YYNGEE (CDR2) are obtained from the germline V gene. Including the terminal cysteine and phenylalanine, the CDR3 comprises 13 residues. Just the 39-base CDR3 DNA is kept, in frame starting at base 1. The V and J ends are trimmed by 0 bases and 4 bases, leaving 7 bases between them. The data were obtained in a study of cytomegalovirus exposure and HLA in healthy donors (dated by TCRdb to the late 2010s). General notes on the study: A later analysis indicated that the 120 validation repertoires were generated on the platform also employed for the 666 repertoires of the first cohort. The aim of the study was to test whether cataloging public T cell receptors could identify signatures of past pathogen exposure. A separate validation cohort of about 110 different subjects was used in addition to the approximately 700-subject first cohort. To predict cytomegalovirus infection status, the study combined high-throughput TCR immunosequencing, statistical association of individual TCRs with disease status, and machine learning.

Results and caveats for the whole study, not just this receptor: In vitro tests confirmed that three of the cytomegalovirus-associated TCR beta chains recognize cytomegalovirus antigens. Subsequent analysis determined that TCRs grouped into clusters in the first cohort also showed a tendency toward co-occurrence across the roughly 130 validation repertoires, and approximately 94% of cluster scores exceeded 0. Across donors, most TCR sequences were observed very rarely, whereas some public TCRs were present in many individuals. It was suggested by the authors that the approach could potentially be generalized to other disease states and immunological phenotypes. The validation cohort had no HLA typing available for a later analysis, so co-occurrence within that cohort was assessed over all 120 or so repertoires. In both the original and validation cohorts, the classifier was reported to diagnose cytomegalovirus status with high specificity and sensitivity. The study gave a list of under 200 TCR beta chains associated with cytomegalovirus.

The donors were included in the validation cohort of 130 or so subjects, a group kept apart from the roughly 700-subject first cohort. The protocol used for the library was the immunoSEQ multiplex PCR assay. On the study's bioinformatics: A statistical classification framework was developed to diagnose cytomegalovirus status using the catalog of TCR beta chain sequences. The table comes from immuneACCESS by way of TCRdb, which keeps in-frame sequences with V and J called. Part of the clones is missing from these tables; in studies checked, under half for an unresolved V gene and the rest for unknown reasons. V, J and clone size derive from that table, while D and trimming were established from the DNA sequence. The sample table shows 65,000 to 80,000 clones, and about 94% are seen once. The ten largest clones add up to 2.1% of the sample.

The chain joins TRBV9 to TRBJ1-2, with the D gene call left open. Sequencing was performed on PBMCs. This sequence was found in a woman aged 18-30 years in good health and CMV-seronegative. The CDR3 region has the sequence CASSVDGIYGYTF. The base sequence is TGTGCCAGCAGCGTAGACGGGATCTATGGCTACACCTTC.